The T cell receptor (beta chain) under discussion was sequenced for a study of blood T cell repertoires in COVID-19. About the study: The United States, Italy and Spain were the sources of the acute and convalescent COVID-19 samples. T cells, B-cell-depleted T cells, or PBMCs provided the cDNA or gDNA that served as material.

Germline loops: CDR1 SGHTA, CDR2 FQGNSA. V was pared by 5 bases and J by 4 bases, with 10 bases between. The length of the CDR3 is 13 residues. In the original analysis: Estimation of nucleated cell counts relied on the amplification of reference gene primers. Using immunoSEQ multiplex PCR, the repertoire was profiled, and TCRdb retains in-frame clones only, with some absent. The DNA was the basis for D and trimming; V, J and clone size are from that table. The sample gives about 15,000 clones, around 77% of which show up once; about 15% is in the top ten. Source material: peripheral blood. The V gene is TRBV7-2, the J gene TRBJ2-3; TRBD1 is a possible D gene (5 bases). The receptor's source is a human donor in a cohort sampled during active COVID-19. The CDR3 region is CASSETEPDTQYF. The CDR3 coding sequence is TGTGCCAGCAGCGAGACAGAACCAGATACGCAGTATTTT.